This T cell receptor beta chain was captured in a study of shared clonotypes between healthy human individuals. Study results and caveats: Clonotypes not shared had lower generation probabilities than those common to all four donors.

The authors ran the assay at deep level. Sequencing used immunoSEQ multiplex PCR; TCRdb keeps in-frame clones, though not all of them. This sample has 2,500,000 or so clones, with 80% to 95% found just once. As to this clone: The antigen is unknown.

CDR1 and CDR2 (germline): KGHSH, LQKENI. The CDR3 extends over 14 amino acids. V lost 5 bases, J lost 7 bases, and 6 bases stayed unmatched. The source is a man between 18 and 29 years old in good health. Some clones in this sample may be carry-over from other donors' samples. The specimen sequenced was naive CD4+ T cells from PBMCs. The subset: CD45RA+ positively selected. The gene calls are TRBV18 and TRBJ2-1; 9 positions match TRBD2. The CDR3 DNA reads TGTGCCAGCTCAATAGGCGGGAGGGGAAATGAGCAGTTCTTC. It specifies CASSIGGRGNEQFF.